The 13 T cell receptor beta chains reported below all come from one sample, sequenced in a study of CD8+ T cells in alopecia areata. Once RNA had been extracted, it was reverse transcribed into cDNA to act as the sequencing template. Libraries were prepared by immunoSEQ multiplex PCR; TCRdb keeps only in-frame clonotypes and omits some of them. The sample yields about 120,000 clones, without any singletons. Material: lesional skin. These receptors all stem from a C3H/HeJ mouse with alopecia areata. MHC haplotype here: H2-k.

In regard to this clone: Each gene name is a mouse one. The sequence runs out 4 residues before the end of the CDR3; the remainder is reconstructed from the germline J gene. The chain carries TRBV19 and TRBJ2-7; tentative D call: TRBD2 (7 bases). Germline V gene lookup returns CDR1 FNHDT and CDR2 SITEND (reference sequence). The CDR3 is made up of 13 amino acids. Trimming pared 3 bases from V and 3 bases from J, leaving 10 bases between. The DNA read from the CDR3 is TGTGCCAGCAGTACTGGGGGCGACTAT. Translating it yields CASSTGGDY. The whole CDR3 reads CASSTGGDYEQYF.

Concerning this clone: Mouse names are used for the genes. The sequence runs out 4 residues before the end of the CDR3; the remainder is reconstructed from the germline J gene. This sequence joins TRBV12-2 and TRBJ2-7; 9 nucleotides align to TRBD2. V was clipped by 1 base and J by 3 bases; unmatched bases: 3. CDR3 length equals 14 residues. Germline V lookup: CDR1 SGHLS, CDR2 HYDKME. CDR3 DNA (partial): TGTGCCAGCTCTCTAGCTGGGGGGGTCTAT. Residues: CASSLAGGVY. The full-length CDR3 reads as CASSLAGGVYEQYF. Using reference TRBV12-2 and TRBJ2-7 for the parts outside the CDR3, the full variable domain is NSGVVQSPRYIIKGKGERSILKCIPISGHLSVAWYQQTQGQELKFFIQHYDKMERDKGNLPSRFSVQQFDDYHSEMNMSALELEDSAVYFCASSLAGGVYEQYFGPGTRLTVL.

A remark on this clone: The gene symbols are mouse symbols. The read ends 4 residues shy of where the CDR3 ends; the end is completed using the germline J gene. The chain employs TRBV19 and TRBJ2-2, with 8 bases matching TRBD1. Germline CDR1 and CDR2: FNHDT and SITEND (reference sequence). The CDR3 sequence is 15 residues long. V lost 2 bases, J lost 3 bases, and 3 bases stayed unmatched. This CDR3 is CASSIMTGDTGQLYF. The DNA read from the CDR3 is TGTGCCAGCAGTATCATGACAGGGGACACCGGG.

Details on this clone: The genes are named according to mouse. The CDR3 end is not reached by the read, which stops 4 residues before it; the germline J gene fills it in. The chain employs TRBV13-3 and TRBJ1-1; tentative D call: TRBD1 (5 bases). Germline V gene sequence: CDR1 NNHDY, CDR2 SYVADS. CDR3 length: 13 amino acids. V lost 5 bases to trimming and J lost 3 bases, with 11 bases between them. The covered CDR3 bases are TGTGCCAGCAGCGCAATACAGGACACA. The encoded protein is CASSAIQDT. The full CDR3 protein reads CASSAIQDTEVFF.

A remark on this clone: Gene and germline names: mouse. The read ends 4 residues before the CDR3 terminus; that terminus is restored from the germline J gene. J is TRBJ1-4 and V is TRBV13-3, with D possibly matching TRBD1 (6 bases). The CDR3 runs 14 residues. V lost 0 bases, J lost 6 bases, and 9 bases lay in between. Germline loops: CDR1 NNHDY, CDR2 SYVADS. The CDR3 reads CASSDARGDERLFF. CDR3 bases read: TGTGCCAGCAGTGATGCCAGGGGCGACGAA.

A remark on this clone: Genes here carry mouse names. The read halts 4 residues ahead of the CDR3 end, with the missing end drawn from the germline J gene. J is TRBJ1-2 and V is TRBV13-2; TRBD1 is a possible D gene (6 bases). CDR1 is NNHNN and CDR2 is SYGAGS in the germline V gene (reference sequence). The CDR3 extends over 15 amino acids. V dropped 0 bases and J dropped 3 bases, with 12 bases sitting between them. The part of the CDR3 DNA that was read is TGTGCCAGCGGTGATGCATGGGGGGCCGACTCC. It encodes CASGDAWGADS. The entire CDR3 reads CASGDAWGADSDYTF.

This clone was observed a handful of times. Gene labels here are mouse ones. The read ends 4 residues early relative to the CDR3; the germline J gene fills the gap. The chain employs TRBV13-3 and TRBJ2-4, with 9 nucleotides matching TRBD1. With V trimmed by 1 base and J by 3 bases, 6 bases remained unmatched. This CDR3 has 16 residues. Germline-derived CDR1 and CDR2 are NNHDY and SYVADS. This CDR3 reads CASSDWDRVRQNTLYF. CDR3 bases read: TGTGCCAGCAGTGATTGGGACAGGGTTAGGCAAAAC.

This clone was picked up a small number of times. The germline and genes are mouse ones. The chain's CDR3 is CASSRLGGHNQDTQYF. The CDR3 bases that were read are TGTGCCAGCAGTCGACTGGGGGGCCATAACCAAGAC. This chain connects TRBV13-3 to TRBJ2-5; TRBD2 matches 10 bases. Sequencing ends 4 residues short of the CDR3 end; the germline J gene provides the rest. This CDR3 has 16 amino acids. The germline gives CDR1 NNHDY, CDR2 SYVADS. The V and J ends lost 4 bases and 0 bases, in that order; junction bases with no gene match: 5.

For this clone: Gene and germline names: mouse. The missing CDR3 end, 4 residues past where the read stops, is filled in from the germline J gene. The rearrangement links TRBV13-1 to TRBJ2-1, with 11 bases identical to TRBD1. The V segment lost 1 base and the J segment 3 bases; nucleotides outside the gene matches: 3. CDR1 NSHNY and CDR2 SYGAGN come from the germline V gene. The CDR3 runs to 16 residues. CDR3 DNA (partial): TGTGCCAGCAGTGATTGGGGGACAGGGGGCTATGCT. It codes for CASSDWGTGGYA. The entire CDR3 protein reads CASSDWGTGGYAEQFF.

This clone has more than one count but fewer than ten. Any gene name here is a mouse gene name. The read terminates 4 residues ahead of where the CDR3 ends, so the germline J gene completes it. The chain is built from TRBV13-3 and TRBJ2-5; tentative D call: TRBD1 (6 bases). This CDR3 spans 14 amino acids. The germline CDR1 and CDR2 sequences are NNHDY and SYVADS. CDR3 residues: CASSDHARGDTQYF. The CDR3 bases that were read are TGTGCCAGCAGTGATCACGCCAGGGGAGAC.

Remarks on this clone: There is a difference at residue 12 between the TCRdb protein and the DNA translation, so the protein given here was translated from the DNA. Any gene name here is a mouse gene name. The CDR3 end lies 3 residues beyond the end of the read and is filled in from the germline J gene. The chain uses TRBV1 and TRBJ1-3, with TRBD1 matching over 10 bases. Germline CDR1 reads NSQYPW; CDR2 reads LRSPGD (reference sequence). CDR3 length equals 15 residues. Unmatched junction bases numbered 7, after V lost 8 bases and J lost 3 bases. The sequenced CDR3 bases are TGCACCTGCGAGCACCGGGACAGGGGTGGAAATACG. Encoded protein: CTCEHRDRGGNT. From start to end, the CDR3 is CTCEHRDRGGNTLYF.

There are a few counts of this clone. The translated DNA and TCRdb's protein are not identical at residue 11; the protein here was translated from the DNA. Gene names are the mouse ones. The CDR3 end falls 3 residues outside the read, so it is completed with the germline J gene. The V gene is TRBV1, the J gene TRBJ1-3; TRBD1 aligns across 7 bases. The CDR3 contains 14 residues. V lost 0 bases and J lost 8; bases outside the gene matches: 4. CDR1 and CDR2 (germline): NSQYPW, LRSPGD (reference sequence). CDR3 loop: CTCSADRGRDTLYF. CDR3 DNA (partial): TGCACCTGCAGTGCAGACAGGGGGAGGGATACG.

This clone was detected only a few times. Gene names follow the mouse nomenclature. The missing CDR3 end, 4 residues past where the read stops, is filled in from the germline J gene. The V and J genes are TRBV1 and TRBJ2-7; 8 positions match TRBD1. The CDR3 length is 15 residues. CDR1 is NSQYPW and CDR2 is LRSPGD in the germline V gene (reference sequence). CDR3 DNA (partial): TGCACCTGCAGTGTAGTGCGGACAGGGAGAGAT. Its translation: CTCSVVRTGRD. The whole CDR3 is CTCSVVRTGRDEQYF.